In this sample, the clone carrying this TCR beta chain turned up a few times. The data were produced by immunoSEQ multiplex PCR, yet TCRdb's version contains in-frame clones alone and is incomplete. The sample comprises 14,000 to 15,000 clones, around 70% of which are singletons, and approximately 14% rests with the top ten. This entry belongs to a study of T cells after somatic rescue of genetic block. Input material: peripheral blood mononuclear cells (PBMCs). The origin of this receptor is a boy aged 10-17 years.

CDR3: CASSSWDRLYGYTF. The DNA for the CDR3 is TGCGCCAGCAGTTCGTGGGACAGGCTCTATGGCTACACCTTC. This sequence joins TRBV5-1 and TRBJ1-2; TRBD1 aligns across 8 bases. Germline V gives CDR1 SGHRS, CDR2 YFSETQ. The J segment lost 4 bases and the V segment lost 5 bases, leaving 7 bases of the junction unmatched. This CDR3 comprises 14 residues.